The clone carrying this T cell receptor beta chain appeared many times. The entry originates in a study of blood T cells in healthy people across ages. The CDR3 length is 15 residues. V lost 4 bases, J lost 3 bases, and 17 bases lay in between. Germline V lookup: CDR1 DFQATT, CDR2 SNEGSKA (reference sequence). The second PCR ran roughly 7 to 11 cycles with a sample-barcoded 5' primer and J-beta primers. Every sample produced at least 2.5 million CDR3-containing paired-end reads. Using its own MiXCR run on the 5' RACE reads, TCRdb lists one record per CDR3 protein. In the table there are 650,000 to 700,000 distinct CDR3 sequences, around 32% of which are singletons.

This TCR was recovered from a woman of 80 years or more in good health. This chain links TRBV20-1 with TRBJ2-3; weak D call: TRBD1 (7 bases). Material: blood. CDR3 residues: CSATGLTGRTDTQYF. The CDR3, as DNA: TGCAGTGCTACCGGGTTGACAGGGAGGACAGATACGCAGTATTTT.